Listed below are T cell receptor beta chains from one sample, sequenced in a study of long-term antiretroviral therapy in people with HIV. TCRdb's copy holds only in-frame clones and misses some; the assay was immunoSEQ multiplex PCR. The sample shows 25,000 to 35,000 clones, about 93% of them seen only once. The sequences come from unsorted PBMCs, collected 6.2 years after starting antiretroviral therapy. The source of these receptors is a man aged 40-49 years with HIV. The CDR3 runs from the conserved cysteine through the conserved F or W. A D gene is named only where the DNA matches it firmly. Size values are once, few and many counts, or a class for expanded clones, and some rows have none.

clone size	V gene	J gene	D gene	CDR3 DNA	CDR3 protein
-	TRBV13	TRBJ2-7	-	TGTGCCAGCAGCTTAGGGTACGAGCAGTACTTC	CASSLGYEQYF
-	TRBV5-8	TRBJ2-7	-	TGTGCCAGCAGCTTGGTGCGTAGGGGCGGGATAAGCTACGAGCAGTACTTC	CASSLVRRGGISYEQYF
-	TRBV15	TRBJ1-5	-	TGTGCCACCAGCAGAGGGACAGAGTATCAGCCCCAGCATTTT	CATSRGTEYQPQHF
-	TRBV7-9	TRBJ1-3	TRBD1	TGTGCCAGCAGCTTAGGACAGGGCGTTGGAAACACCATATATTTT	CASSLGQGVGNTIYF
large	TRBV6-6	TRBJ1-3	-	TGTGCCAGCAGCTTGCGGGGGACCGACTCTGGAAACACCATATATTTT	CASSLRGTDSGNTIYF
-	TRBV7-8	TRBJ1-1	-	TGTGCCAGCAGCCTCCCACGCGGGGATGAAGCTTTCTTT	CASSLPRGDEAFF
-	TRBV10-1	TRBJ2-5	-	TGCGCCAGCAGTGAAGGTCCCGGGGAGACCCAGTACTTC	CASSEGPGETQYF
-	TRBV5-6	TRBJ2-7	-	TGTGCCAGCAGCTTCCTCACTCAATACCCCTCCTACGAGCAGTACTTC	CASSFLTQYPSYEQYF
once	TRBV2	TRBJ2-5	TRBD1	TGTGCCAGCAACGAGCTAGGGGGCTTCCAAGAGACCCAGTACTTC	CASNELGGFQETQYF
-	TRBV6-1	TRBJ1-5	-	TGTGCCAGCAGCCAGGTTGGGGGATCCCAGCATTTT	CASSQVGGSQHF
-	TRBV6-1	TRBJ1-1	-	TGTGCCACACTACCGGGACGGGAGAACACTGAAGCTTTCTTT	CATLPGRENTEAFF
once	TRBV10-2	TRBJ2-2	-	TGCGCCAGCAGTTCGGGGGGCTTCGGTACCGGGGAGCTGTTTTTT	CASSSGGFGTGELFF
-	TRBV30	TRBJ2-5	TRBD1	TGTGCCGGCAACACCGGGACAGCGCTCCAAGAGACCCAGTACTTC	CAGNTGTALQETQYF
-	TRBV29-1	TRBJ1-3	TRBD1	TGCAGCGTTCGGGACAGGGGAGGAAACACCATATATTTT	CSVRDRGGNTIYF
-	TRBV20-1	TRBJ2-7	-	TGCAGTGCCGTAGACCCTAAAGAGCAGTACTTC	CSAVDPKEQYF
-	TRBV9	TRBJ2-5	-	TGTGCCAGCAGCGGGTCTAAAGAGACCCAGTACTTC	CASSGSKETQYF
-	TRBV5-1	TRBJ2-5	TRBD1	TGCGCCAGCAGCGGGACAGGGAGTTTCCAAGAGACCCAGTACTTC	CASSGTGSFQETQYF
-	TRBV19	TRBJ2-7	TRBD1	TGTGCCAGTAGTCCATTGCCGACAGGGGGTAGATACGAGCAGTACTTC	CASSPLPTGGRYEQYF
once	TRBV7-2	TRBJ2-7	-	TGTGCCAGCAGCTTAGCGGGACAAATAACCTACGAGCAGTACTTC	CASSLAGQITYEQYF
once	TRBV29-1	TRBJ2-7	-	TGCAGCGTTGAAGAGTCGTACGAGCAGTACTTC	CSVEESYEQYF
-	TRBV27	TRBJ2-7	-	TGTGCCAGCAGTTTATTCGAGGCAGCCACCTACGAGCAGTACTTC	CASSLFEAATYEQYF
few	TRBV6-5	TRBJ2-1	-	TGTGCCAGCACCCCCGTGGGCCATAGTGATGAGCAGTTCTTC	CASTPVGHSDEQFF
-	TRBV27	TRBJ2-3	-	TGTGCCAGCGCCTTGGGCCGCGGCCGCACAGATACGCAGTATTTT	CASALGRGRTDTQYF
once	TRBV15	TRBJ2-1	-	TGTGCCACCAGCAGACCGATAACCGGAGGTTATGAGCAGTTCTTC	CATSRPITGGYEQFF
once	TRBV6-1	TRBJ2-2	-	TGTGCCAGCCAGCAGGGACCCGGGGAGCTGTTTTTT	CASQQGPGELFF
once	TRBV9	TRBJ1-1	-	TGTGCCAGCAGCGTAGAAAGGTGTTGCACTGAAGCTTTCTTT	CASSVERCCTEAFF
-	TRBV7-9	TRBJ1-2	TRBD1	TGTGCCAGCACCGCGGGGGGGGACAGCCACTCAGTTTCCTATGGCTACACCTTC	CASTAGGDSHSVSYGYTF
-	TRBV29-1	TRBJ2-7	-	TGCAGCGTTGTAAAAGGGCTCGATGGCGAGCAGTACTTC	CSVVKGLDGEQYF
-	TRBV19	TRBJ2-6	-	TGTGCCAGTAGTATCGGCCCGACAGACGCCAACGTCCTGACTTTC	CASSIGPTDANVLTF
once	TRBV10-3	TRBJ1-2	-	TGTGCCATCTTTGAGCAGGGATCCTATGGCTACACCTTC	CAIFEQGSYGYTF
-	TRBV21-1	TRBJ2-2	-	TGTGCCAGCGCGGCGTCGGGACTCAACACCGGGGAGCTGTTTTTT	CASAASGLNTGELFF
-	TRBV5-1	TRBJ2-1	TRBD2	TGCGCCAGCAGCTTGGGGGGGGGTTACAATGAGCAGTTCTTC	CASSLGGGYNEQFF
-	TRBV19	TRBJ2-5	-	TGTGCCAGTAGCATCACAGGGTTCCCTCAAGAGACCCAGTACTTC	CASSITGFPQETQYF
-	TRBV19	TRBJ2-7	-	TGTGCCAGTAGTTTCGGAGGAGGGCCTTACGAGCAGTACTTC	CASSFGGGPYEQYF
-	TRBV6-6	TRBJ1-1	-	TGTGCCAGCAGTTACTTCGGCGCTGAAGCTTTCTTT	CASSYFGAEAFF
-	TRBV19	TRBJ1-4	-	TGTGCCAGTAAGACGGAAAAACTGTTTTTT	CASKTEKLFF
-	TRBV29-1	TRBJ1-4	TRBD1	TGCAGCCTGATGGATGGGACAGAACTGTTTTTT	CSLMDGTELFF
once	TRBV18	TRBJ2-7	-	TGTGCCAGCTCACCAGGGGGCCCTGCCTCCTACGAGCAGTACTTC	CASSPGGPASYEQYF
-	TRBV5-6	TRBJ2-5	-	TGTGCCAGCAGCTATAGGACCACGAACGGAGTAGAGACCCAGTACTTC	CASSYRTTNGVETQYF
-	TRBV7-2	TRBJ2-3	-	TGTGCCAGCAGCGACCCCGGTCGTCCGGGGAACACAGATACGCAGTATTTT	CASSDPGRPGNTDTQYF
-	TRBV21-1	TRBJ2-5	-	TGTGATAAAGGCGGGACACCTACGCGCCGACGAGGAAAGACCCAGTACTTC	CDKGGTPTRRRGKTQYF
-	TRBV27	TRBJ1-5	-	TGTGCCAGCAGCCCACTAACAGGGAACAATCAGCCCCAGCATTTT	CASSPLTGNNQPQHF
-	TRBV5-8	TRBJ2-4	-	TGTGCCAGCAGCTTTAAGACGTTACTAGCCAAAAACATTCAGTACTTC	CASSFKTLLAKNIQYF
-	TRBV5-4	TRBJ1-1	-	TGTGCCAGCAGCTCTGGGACTTCAGGGTCCATGAACACTGAAGCTTTCTTT	CASSSGTSGSMNTEAFF
-	TRBV10-1	TRBJ2-5	-	TGCGCCAGCAGTGAGTCAAACCCCTGGAGTGACCAGTACTTC	CASSESNPWSDQYF